This T cell receptor (beta chain) was captured by sequencing in a study of neurological immune-mediated disorders. Every sequencing run drew on 15-18 subjects and yielded over 170 million TCR-beta sequences. Via MiXCR, TCRdb re-called the 5' RACE reads, giving one row per CDR3 protein. The sample contains approximately 85,000 distinct CDR3 sequences, less than 15% of which appear only once. Described time point: longitudinal time-point 2. Per germline, CDR1 SGHNT and CDR2 YYREEE (reference sequence). V lost 4 bases and J 10 bases, leaving 12 bases between the germline ends. The CDR3 has 12 residues. This clonotype was detected ten times or more.

The genes are TRBV5-4 and TRBJ2-1; possible D gene TRBD2, 6 bases. Sequenced: PBMCs. This sequence originates from a female donor with HTLV-1-associated myelopathy (HAM/TSP). CDR3 bases: TGTGCCAGCAGCGGCGGGACTCCGGAGCAGTTCTTC. Translation gives CASSGGTPEQFF.